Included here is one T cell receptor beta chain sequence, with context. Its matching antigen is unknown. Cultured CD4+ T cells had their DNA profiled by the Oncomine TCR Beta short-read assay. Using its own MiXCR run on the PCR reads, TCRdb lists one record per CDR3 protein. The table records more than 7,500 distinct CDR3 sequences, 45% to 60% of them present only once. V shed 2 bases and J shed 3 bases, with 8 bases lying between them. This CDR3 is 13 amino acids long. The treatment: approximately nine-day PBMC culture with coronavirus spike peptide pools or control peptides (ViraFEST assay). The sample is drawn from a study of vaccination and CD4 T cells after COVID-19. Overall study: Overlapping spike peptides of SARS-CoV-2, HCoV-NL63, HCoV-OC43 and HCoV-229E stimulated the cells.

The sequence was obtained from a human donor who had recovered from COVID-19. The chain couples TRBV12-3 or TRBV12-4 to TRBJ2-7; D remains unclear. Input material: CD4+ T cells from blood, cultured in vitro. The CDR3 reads CASSLRRFYEQYF. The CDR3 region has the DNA TGTGCCAGCAGTTTAAGGCGGTTCTACGAGCAGTACTTC.